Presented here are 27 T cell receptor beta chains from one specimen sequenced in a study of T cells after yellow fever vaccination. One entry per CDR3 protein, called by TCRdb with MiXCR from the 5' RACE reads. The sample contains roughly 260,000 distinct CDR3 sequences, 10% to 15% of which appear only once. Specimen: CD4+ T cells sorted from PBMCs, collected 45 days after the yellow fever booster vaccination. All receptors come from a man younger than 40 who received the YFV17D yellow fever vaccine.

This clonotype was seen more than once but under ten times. DNA for the CDR3: TGTGCCAGCAGCCCCCAGGGCCGGGACTTTTACTACGAGCAGTACTTC. It codes for CASSPQGRDFYYEQYF. The gene calls are TRBV7-2 and TRBJ2-7; D may be TRBD2 (6 bases). Germline V lookup: CDR1 SGHTA, CDR2 FQGNSA. CDR3 size: 16 residues. The germline V and J ends were trimmed by 5 bases and 3 bases, with 20 bases remaining between them.

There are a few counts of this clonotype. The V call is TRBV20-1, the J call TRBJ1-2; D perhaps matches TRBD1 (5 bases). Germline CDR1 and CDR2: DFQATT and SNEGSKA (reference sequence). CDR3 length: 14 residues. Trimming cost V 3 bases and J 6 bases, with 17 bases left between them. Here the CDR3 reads CSASPMQGANGYTF. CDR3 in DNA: TGCAGTGCTAGTCCGATGCAGGGTGCAAATGGCTACACCTTC.

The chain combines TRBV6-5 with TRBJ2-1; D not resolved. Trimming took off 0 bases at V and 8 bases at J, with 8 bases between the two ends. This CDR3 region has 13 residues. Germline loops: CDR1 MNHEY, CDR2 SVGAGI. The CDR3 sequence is CASSYSYRDEQFF. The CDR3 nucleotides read TGTGCCAGCAGTTACTCTTATAGGGATGAGCAGTTCTTC.

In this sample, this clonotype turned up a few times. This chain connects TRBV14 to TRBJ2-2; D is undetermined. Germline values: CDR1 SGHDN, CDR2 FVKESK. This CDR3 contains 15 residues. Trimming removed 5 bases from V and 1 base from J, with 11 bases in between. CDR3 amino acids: CASSNRRMNTGELFF. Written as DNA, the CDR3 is TGTGCCAGCAGCAACAGAAGAATGAACACCGGGGAGCTGTTTTTT.

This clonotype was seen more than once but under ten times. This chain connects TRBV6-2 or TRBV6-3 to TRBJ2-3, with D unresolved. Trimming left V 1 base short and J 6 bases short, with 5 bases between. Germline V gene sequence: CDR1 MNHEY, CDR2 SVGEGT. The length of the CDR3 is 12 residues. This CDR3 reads CASSYWVDTQYF. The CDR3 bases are TGTGCCAGCAGTTACTGGGTGGATACGCAGTATTTT.

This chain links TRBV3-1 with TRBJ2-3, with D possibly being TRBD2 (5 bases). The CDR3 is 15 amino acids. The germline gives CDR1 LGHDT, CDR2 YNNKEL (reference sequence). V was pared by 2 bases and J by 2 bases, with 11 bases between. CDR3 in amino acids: CASSQWSGTTDTQYF. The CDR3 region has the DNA TGTGCCAGCAGCCAATGGAGCGGTACCACAGATACGCAGTATTTT.

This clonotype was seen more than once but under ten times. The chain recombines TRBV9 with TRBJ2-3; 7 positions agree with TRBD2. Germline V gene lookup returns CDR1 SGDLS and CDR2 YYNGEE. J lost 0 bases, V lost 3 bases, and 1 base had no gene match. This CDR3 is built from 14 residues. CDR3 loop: CASSGLASTDTQYF. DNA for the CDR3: TGTGCCAGCAGCGGACTAGCCAGCACAGATACGCAGTATTTT.

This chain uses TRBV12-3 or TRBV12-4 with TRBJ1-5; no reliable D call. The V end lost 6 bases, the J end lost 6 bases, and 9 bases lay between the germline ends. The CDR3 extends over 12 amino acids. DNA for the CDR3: TGTGCCAGCAGGGTCAAGGGTCAGCCCCAGCATTTT. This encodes CASRVKGQPQHF.

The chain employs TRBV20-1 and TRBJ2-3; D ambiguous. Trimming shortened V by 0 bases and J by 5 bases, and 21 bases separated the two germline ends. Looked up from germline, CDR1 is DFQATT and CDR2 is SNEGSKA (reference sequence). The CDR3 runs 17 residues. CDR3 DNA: TGCAGTGCTAGAGATGTCGGTGGTGCCCGTTCCCAAGATACGCAGTATTTT. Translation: CSARDVGGARSQDTQYF.

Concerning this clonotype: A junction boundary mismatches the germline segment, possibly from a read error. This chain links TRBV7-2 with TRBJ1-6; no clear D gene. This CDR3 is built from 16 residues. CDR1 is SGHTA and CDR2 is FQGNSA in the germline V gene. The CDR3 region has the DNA TGTGCCAACAGCTTAGCGCCGACGGGAGTTAATTCACCCCTCCACTTT. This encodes CANSLAPTGVNSPLHF.

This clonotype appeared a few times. The CDR3 region has the DNA TGTGCCAGCAGGCCTAGCGGGGGGTCCGAGCAGTACTTC. Translated, it gives CASRPSGGSEQYF. V gene TRBV12-3 or TRBV12-4 combines with J gene TRBJ2-7, with 11 positions matching TRBD2. V lost 6 bases, J lost 6 bases, and 4 bases stayed unmatched. CDR3 length: 13 amino acids.

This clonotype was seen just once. The CDR3 DNA follows: TGTGCCAGCAGCTACACAGGGGCGAGTCTATCGGAGACCCAGTACTTC. Its protein is CASSYTGASLSETQYF. The chain carries TRBV7-2 and TRBJ2-5; 7 positions agree with TRBD1. V shed 4 bases, J shed 5 bases, and the junction held 13 bases outside the gene matches. Germline V gene data show CDR1 as SGHTA and CDR2 as FQGNSA. The length of the CDR3 is 16 residues.

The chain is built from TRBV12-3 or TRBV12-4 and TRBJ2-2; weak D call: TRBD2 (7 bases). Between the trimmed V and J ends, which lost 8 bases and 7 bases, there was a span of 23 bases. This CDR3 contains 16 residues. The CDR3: CASGGVQGFGYGELFF. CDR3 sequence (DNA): TGTGCCAGCGGGGGGGTACAGGGTTTTGGGTACGGGGAGCTGTTTTTT.

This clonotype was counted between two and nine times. In nucleotides, the CDR3 is TGCAGCGTTGTTAGTATCTTGGGGAAGCTCTACGAGCAGTACTTC. Translation: CSVVSILGKLYEQYF. The chain combines TRBV29-1 with TRBJ2-7; D unresolved. Per germline, CDR1 SQVTM and CDR2 ANQGSEA. V lost 4 bases, J lost 3 bases, and 19 bases lay in between. The CDR3 is 15 residues long.

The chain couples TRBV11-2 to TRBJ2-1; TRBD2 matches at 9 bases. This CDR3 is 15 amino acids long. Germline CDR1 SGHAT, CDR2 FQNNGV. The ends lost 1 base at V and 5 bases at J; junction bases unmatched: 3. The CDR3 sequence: CASSLGSGRDNEQFF. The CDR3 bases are TGTGCCAGCAGCTTAGGTAGCGGGAGAGACAATGAGCAGTTCTTC.

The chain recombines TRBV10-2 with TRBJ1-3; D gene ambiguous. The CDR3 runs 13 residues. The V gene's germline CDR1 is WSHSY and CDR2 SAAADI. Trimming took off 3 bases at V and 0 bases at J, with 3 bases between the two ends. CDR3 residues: CASSDYSGNTIYF. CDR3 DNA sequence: TGCGCCAGCAGTGACTACTCTGGAAACACCATATATTTT.

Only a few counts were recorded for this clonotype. The CDR3 sequence is CASSSGQNYGYTF. In DNA form, the CDR3 reads TGTGCCAGCAGTTCGGGACAGAACTATGGCTACACCTTC. The chain carries TRBV28 and TRBJ1-2; 7 nucleotides align to TRBD1. J was trimmed by 2 bases and V by 4 bases; bases with no gene match: 1. The germline V gene has CDR1 MDHEN and CDR2 SYDVKM. The CDR3 is 13 residues long.

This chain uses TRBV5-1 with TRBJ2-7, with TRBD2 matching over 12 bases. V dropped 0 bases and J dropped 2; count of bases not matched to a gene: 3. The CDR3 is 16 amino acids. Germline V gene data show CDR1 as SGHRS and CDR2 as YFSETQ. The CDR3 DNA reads TGCGCCAGCAGCTTGGGGGCTAGCGGGAGGGCCTACGAGCAGTACTTC. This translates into CASSLGASGRAYEQYF.

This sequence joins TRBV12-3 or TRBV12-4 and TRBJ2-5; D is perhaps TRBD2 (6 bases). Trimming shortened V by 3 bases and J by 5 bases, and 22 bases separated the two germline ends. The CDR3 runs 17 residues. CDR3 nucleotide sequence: TGTGCCAGCAGTTTCCCTCAGGGACTCGCGTCGACCGAGACCCAGTACTTC. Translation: CASSFPQGLASTETQYF.

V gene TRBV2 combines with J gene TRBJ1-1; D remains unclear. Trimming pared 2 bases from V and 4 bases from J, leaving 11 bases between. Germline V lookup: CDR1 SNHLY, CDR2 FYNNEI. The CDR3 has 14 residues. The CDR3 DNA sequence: TGTGCCAGCAGTGAACGGCCCCTCGGCACTGAAGCTTTCTTT. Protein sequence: CASSERPLGTEAFF.

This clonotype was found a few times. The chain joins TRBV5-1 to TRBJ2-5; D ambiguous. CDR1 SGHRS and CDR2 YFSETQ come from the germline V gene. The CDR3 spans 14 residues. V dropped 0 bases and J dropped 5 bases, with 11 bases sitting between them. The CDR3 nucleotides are TGCGCCAGCAGCTTGGCTACCAGTTCGGAGACCCAGTACTTC. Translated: CASSLATSSETQYF.

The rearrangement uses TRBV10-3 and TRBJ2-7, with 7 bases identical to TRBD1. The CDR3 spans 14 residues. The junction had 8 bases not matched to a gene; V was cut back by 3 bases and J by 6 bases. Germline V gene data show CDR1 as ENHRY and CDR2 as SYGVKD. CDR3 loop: CAISEGPGTVEQYF. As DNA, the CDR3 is TGTGCCATCAGTGAAGGCCCCGGGACAGTCGAGCAGTACTTC.

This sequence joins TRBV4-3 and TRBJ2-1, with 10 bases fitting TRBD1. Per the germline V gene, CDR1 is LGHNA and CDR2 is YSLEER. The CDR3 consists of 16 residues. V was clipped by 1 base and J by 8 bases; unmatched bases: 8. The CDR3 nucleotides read TGCGCCAGCAGCCAAGGGCTCGGGACAGGGGAGTATGAGCAGTTCTTC. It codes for CASSQGLGTGEYEQFF.

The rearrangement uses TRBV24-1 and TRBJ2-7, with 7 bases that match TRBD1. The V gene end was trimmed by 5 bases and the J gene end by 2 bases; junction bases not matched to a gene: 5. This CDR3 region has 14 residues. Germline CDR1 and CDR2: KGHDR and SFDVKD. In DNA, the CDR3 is TGTGCCACCAGTGTGGGACAGCCTCCCTACGAGCAGTACTTC. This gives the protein CATSVGQPPYEQYF.

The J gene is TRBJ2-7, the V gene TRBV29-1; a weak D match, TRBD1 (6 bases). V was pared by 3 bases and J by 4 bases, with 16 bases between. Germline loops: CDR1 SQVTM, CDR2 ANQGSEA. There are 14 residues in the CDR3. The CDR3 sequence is CSVEGGQSGYEQYF. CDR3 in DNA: TGCAGCGTTGAGGGCGGACAGTCTGGATACGAGCAGTACTTC.

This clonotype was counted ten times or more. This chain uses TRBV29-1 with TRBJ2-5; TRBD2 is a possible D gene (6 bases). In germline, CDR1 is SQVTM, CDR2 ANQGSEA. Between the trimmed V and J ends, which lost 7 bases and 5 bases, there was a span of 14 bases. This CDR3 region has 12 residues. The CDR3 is CSAGDGRETQYF. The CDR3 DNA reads TGCAGCGCGGGGGACGGTCGGGAGACCCAGTACTTC.

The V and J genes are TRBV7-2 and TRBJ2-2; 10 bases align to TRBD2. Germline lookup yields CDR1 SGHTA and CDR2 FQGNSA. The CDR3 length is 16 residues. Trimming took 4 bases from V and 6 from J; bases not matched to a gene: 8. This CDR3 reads CASSSGLAALSGELFF. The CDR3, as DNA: TGTGCCAGCAGCTCCGGACTAGCGGCTTTGTCCGGGGAGCTGTTTTTT.